In its sample, the clone carrying this T cell receptor (beta chain) was seen a few times. This sample was included in a study of regulatory T cells in long-lasting Graves disease. Arm-PCR of CDR3 regions and iRepertoire HTBI primers were the basis on which TCR beta libraries were built. In the original workflow: Spanning all samples, the identified segments comprised about 62 TRBV and some 14 TRBJ. Via MiXCR, TCRdb re-called the multiplex PCR reads, giving one row per CDR3 protein. The authors' filters were not applied to this entry. The sample contains fewer than 650,000 distinct CDR3 sequences, roughly 16% of which appear only once. CDR1 is SGDLS and CDR2 is YYNGEE in the germline V gene. The CDR3 is 15 residues long. V lost 4 bases, J lost 1 base, and 14 bases lay in between. The time point is: newly diagnosed GD, antithyroid drugs for less than 3 months. From RNA extracted from PBMCs, the TCR library was made.

These data also formed part of another study, on T cells in Graves' hyperthyroidism and ophthalmopathy.

Sequenced here: peripheral blood mononuclear cells (PBMCs), sampled at new diagnosis, from a patient treated with antithyroid drugs. This sequence was found in a man between 18 and 29 years old with Graves disease. The V call is TRBV9, the J call TRBJ2-5; no clear D. CDR3 sequence (DNA): TGTGCCAGCAGCACCCGACCTCAGCGCCAAGAGACCCAGTACTTC. It encodes CASSTRPQRQETQYF.